What follows are 11 T cell receptor beta chains derived from one specimen sequenced in a study of T cell changes during pregnancy in multiple sclerosis. The repertoire was sequenced with immunoSEQ multiplex PCR; TCRdb's copy has only in-frame clones and lacks some. Of about 70,000 clones in the sample, 85% to 95% were seen once. This sample comprised peripheral blood, obtained in the second trimester of pregnancy. These receptor sequences come from a female donor in good health, enrolled as a control in a pregnancy study.

The V call is TRBV11-2, the J call TRBJ2-2, with 10 nucleotides matching TRBD1. Germline trimming cut 4 bases from V and 4 bases from J; bases unmatched to any gene: 6. Germline CDR1 SGHAT, CDR2 FQNNGV. The CDR3 consists of 16 residues. The CDR3: CASSSGTGVGTGELFF. CDR3 coding DNA: TGTGCCAGCAGCTCCGGGACAGGGGTAGGCACCGGGGAGCTGTTTTTT.

The chain employs TRBV25-1 and TRBJ1-2; 8 positions match TRBD1. The CDR3 is made up of 13 amino acids. Germline V gives CDR1 MGHDK, CDR2 SYGVNS. V was pared by 3 bases and J by 4 bases, with 1 base of the junction left unmatched. Written as DNA, the CDR3 is TGTGCCAGCAGTGATACAGGGGGCTATGGCTACACCTTC. As protein: CASSDTGGYGYTF.

V and J are TRBV7-2 and TRBJ2-4; no firm D call. CDR3 length equals 11 residues. Germline values: CDR1 SGHTA, CDR2 FQGNSA. V gave up 5 bases and J gave up 8 bases, with 7 bases separating them. The CDR3: CASSQSDIQYF. The CDR3 nucleotides are TGTGCCAGCAGCCAATCAGACATTCAGTACTTC.

CDR3 amino acids: CASSLGAMNTEAFF. The CDR3 nucleotides read TGCGCCAGCAGCTTGGGGGCCATGAACACTGAAGCTTTCTTT. The gene calls are TRBV5-1 and TRBJ1-1; unclear D gene. The CDR3 sequence is 14 residues long. The germline CDR1 and CDR2 sequences are SGHRS and YFSETQ. The V end was cut by 0 bases, the J end by 0 bases, with 6 bases between.

This clone was seen only once. V usage is TRBV7-2 and J usage is TRBJ1-1, with a possible D match to TRBD1 (5 bases). Germline V gene data show CDR1 as SGHTA and CDR2 as FQGNSA. The CDR3 has 14 amino acids. V lost 2 bases, J lost 0 bases, and 7 bases lay in between. Here the CDR3 DNA reads TGTGCCAGCAGCTTACAGGGCATGAACACTGAAGCTTTCTTT. Its protein is CASSLQGMNTEAFF.

Concerning this clone: The junction does not match germline at one end; this may be a read error. V usage is TRBV7-2 and J usage is TRBJ2-6; D uncertain. The germline CDR1 and CDR2 sequences are SGHTA and FQGNSA. The CDR3 consists of 13 residues. Here the CDR3 DNA reads TGTGCCAGCAGTAACTCTGCGGCCAACGTCCTGACTTTC. Translating gives CASSNSAANVLTF.

By frequency in the sample, this clone is medium-sized. This chain connects TRBV28 to TRBJ2-1; 8 positions match TRBD2. J lost 7 bases, V lost 4 bases, and 15 bases had no gene match. The germline gives CDR1 MDHEN, CDR2 SYDVKM. The CDR3 totals 17 residues. DNA for the CDR3: TGTGCCAGCAGTTCCTATGCAGCGGGGGAGTATCAAAATGAGCAGTTCTTC. Its protein is CASSSYAAGEYQNEQFF.

This chain joins TRBV13 and TRBJ2-2, with 12 bases fitting TRBD2. J gave up 5 bases and V 5 bases, and 6 bases lay outside the gene matches. Germline CDR1 reads PRHDT; CDR2 reads FYEKMQ (reference sequence). CDR3 length: 16 amino acids. CDR3 DNA sequence: TGTGCCAGCAGCACGACTAGCGGGGGAGTGACCGGGGAGCTGTTTTTT. It yields the protein CASSTTSGGVTGELFF.

This clone was seen just once. The chain joins TRBV7-6 to TRBJ2-3; 7 bases map to TRBD2. The CDR3 length is 15 residues. V shed 5 bases and J 2 bases; nucleotides not matched to a gene: 7. The V gene's germline CDR1 is SGHVS and CDR2 FNYEAQ. DNA for the CDR3: TGTGCCAGCAGCCAATACGGGACTAACACAGATACGCAGTATTTT. Protein: CASSQYGTNTDTQYF.

This chain uses TRBV7-8 with TRBJ2-7; D unresolved. Trimming took 1 base from V and 0 from J, leaving 7 bases between them. CDR1 is SGHVS and CDR2 is FQNEAQ in the germline V gene. CDR3 length: 14 amino acids. The CDR3 bases are TGTGCCAGCAGCTTAGAGTACAGCTCCTACGAGCAGTACTTC. Its protein product is CASSLEYSSYEQYF. The variable domain in full, completed from reference TRBV7-8 and TRBJ2-7, reads GAGVSQSPRYKVAKRGQDVALRCDPISGHVSLFWYQQALGQGPEFLTYFQNEAQLDKSGLPSDRFFAERPEGSVSTLKIQRTQQEDSAVYLCASSLEYSSYEQYFGPGTRLTVT.

V and J are TRBV28 and TRBJ2-5, with D maybe TRBD2 (5 bases). Per the germline V gene, CDR1 is MDHEN and CDR2 is SYDVKM. Trimming removed 4 bases from V and 7 bases from J, with 7 bases in between. This CDR3 is built from 11 residues. This CDR3 is CASSSEGTQYF. The CDR3 DNA is TGTGCCAGCAGTTCCGAGGGGACCCAGTACTTC.